Shown below are 32 T cell receptor beta chains from a single sample sequenced in a study of metastatic and nonmetastatic thyroid tumors. Thyroid surgery was preceded by no treatment in any patient. TCRdb re-analyzed the PCR reads using MiXCR. Among 60,000 or so clones listed, 30% were seen once. The specimen sequenced was blood. Source of these receptors: a female donor with papillary thyroid cancer or a benign thyroid nodule (not recorded which). Some clones in this sample may be carry-over from other donors' samples.

This chain joins TRBV11-2 and TRBJ1-6, with TRBD1 identical over 7 bases. The CDR3 extends over 17 amino acids. CDR1 and CDR2 (germline): SGHAT, FQNNGV. V shed 2 bases and J 4 bases; nucleotides not matched to a gene: 8. The CDR3 sequence is CASSLIGTAFYNSPLHF. Here the CDR3 DNA reads TGTGCCAGCAGCTTAATCGGGACAGCGTTTTATAATTCACCCCTCCACTTT.

This chain links TRBV28 with TRBJ1-4; D is uncertain. The V end lost 5 bases, the J end lost 7 bases, and 14 bases lay between the germline ends. Germline V lookup: CDR1 MDHEN, CDR2 SYDVKM. The CDR3 spans 14 residues. The CDR3 is CASSPGPRGEKLFF. CDR3 nucleotides: TGTGCCAGCAGTCCCGGGCCCCGGGGTGAAAAACTGTTTTTT. The entire variable domain, with the rest obtained from reference TRBV28 and TRBJ1-4, is as follows: DVKVTQSSRYLVKRTGEKVFLECVQDMDHENMFWYRQDPGLGLRLIYFSYDVKMKEKGDIPEGYSVSREKKERFSLILESASTNQTSMYLCASSPGPRGEKLFFGSGTQLSVL.

The rearrangement joins TRBV9 to TRBJ2-2; D possibly corresponds to TRBD1 (6 bases). From germline, CDR1 is SGDLS and CDR2 YYNGEE. The V end lost 4 bases, the J end lost 6 bases, and 13 bases lay between the germline ends. This CDR3 has 14 amino acids. The DNA of the CDR3 is TGTGCCAGCAGCATATATCAGGGGTCCGGGGAGCTGTTTTTT. Translating gives CASSIYQGSGELFF.

This clone appeared a few times. The J gene is TRBJ1-2, the V gene TRBV6-1, with 7 positions matching TRBD1. The J segment lost 7 bases and the V segment lost 5 bases, leaving 13 bases of the junction unmatched. The CDR3 consists of 15 residues. Germline-derived CDR1 and CDR2 are MNHNS and SASEGT. In DNA form, the CDR3 reads TGTGCCAGCAGTAAATTTAAAGGGGGCGGCGGTGGCTACACCTTC. It is translated as CASSKFKGGGGGYTF.

V and J are TRBV5-1 and TRBJ2-7; the match to TRBD2 covers 7 bases. Germline trimming cut 4 bases from V and 3 bases from J; bases unmatched to any gene: 4. CDR1 and CDR2 from the germline V gene are SGHRS and YFSETQ. CDR3 length: 13 residues. The CDR3 DNA reads as TGCGCCAGCAGCGGCGGGACTATCTACGAGCAGTACTTC. Translation: CASSGGTIYEQYF.

The chain couples TRBV18 to TRBJ2-3, with D perhaps TRBD2 (6 bases). From germline, CDR1 is KGHSH and CDR2 LQKENI. This CDR3 comprises 15 residues. V gave up 6 bases and J gave up 1 base, with 14 bases separating them. DNA for the CDR3: TGTGCCAGCTCCCTCCGGGAGATGGGCACAGATACGCAGTATTTT. It encodes CASSLREMGTDTQYF.

The table lists this clone with many counts. This chain links TRBV6-1 with TRBJ1-2, with D perhaps TRBD1 (5 bases). Trimming took off 7 bases at V and 1 base at J, with 10 bases between the two ends. CDR3 length: 13 residues. Germline V gene data show CDR1 as MNHNS and CDR2 as SASEGT. DNA for the CDR3: TGTGCCAGCAAGGAGGGGTTTAACTATGGCTACACCTTC. It specifies CASKEGFNYGYTF.

The chain employs TRBV28 and TRBJ1-2, with D perhaps TRBD1 (6 bases). The CDR3 covers 16 residues. The germline CDR1 and CDR2 sequences are MDHEN and SYDVKM. V was trimmed by 8 bases and J by 1 base, leaving 20 bases between them. The CDR3 loop reads CASGGGLGPYNYGYTF. The CDR3 DNA reads TGTGCCAGCGGGGGGGGGCTCGGACCTTATAACTATGGCTACACCTTC.

The sample holds a few counts of this clone. The chain joins TRBV6-1 to TRBJ2-7; TRBD1 agrees at 7 bases. CDR1 and CDR2 (germline): MNHNS, SASEGT. After removal of 8 bases from V and 3 bases from J, the junction contained 13 bases not matched to a gene. CDR3 length: 15 residues. CDR3 DNA sequence: TGTGCCAGCGCGGGCCAGGGGGTTTTTTACTACGAGCAGTACTTC. Translating gives CASAGQGVFYYEQYF.

V is TRBV20-1 and J is TRBJ2-3, with 7 bases lining up with TRBD2. V shed 0 bases and J 2 bases; nucleotides not matched to a gene: 5. Germline V gives CDR1 DFQATT, CDR2 SNEGSKA (reference sequence). This CDR3 contains 15 residues. This CDR3 reads CSARDQLAATDTQYF. The CDR3, as DNA: TGCAGTGCTAGAGATCAGCTAGCGGCCACAGATACGCAGTATTTT.

The sample holds a few counts of this clone. The rearrangement links TRBV6-1 to TRBJ1-3; tentatively, D is TRBD1 (5 bases). Trimming pared 5 bases from V and 0 bases from J, leaving 11 bases between. The CDR3 sequence is 15 residues long. CDR1 is MNHNS, CDR2 SASEGT, per germline. CDR3 coding DNA: TGTGCCAGCAGTCCCTTTGACAGCTCTGGAAACACCATATATTTT. Encoded protein: CASSPFDSSGNTIYF.

V and J are TRBV20-1 and TRBJ2-7; maybe TRBD1 (6 bases). The CDR3 is made up of 14 amino acids. In germline, CDR1 is DFQATT, CDR2 SNEGSKA (reference sequence). V lost 1 base and J 2 bases, leaving 12 bases between the germline ends. CDR3 amino acids: CSARGAGEPYEQYF. The CDR3 region has the DNA TGCAGTGCTAGAGGGGCAGGGGAACCCTACGAGCAGTACTTC.

Many counts were recorded for this clone. A much larger clone differs from this one at a single base, so this may be a read error. The V call is TRBV2, the J call TRBJ1-6; D perhaps matches TRBD1 (6 bases). Germline V gives CDR1 SNHLY, CDR2 FYNNEI. The CDR3 spans 16 residues. V lost 4 bases, J lost 10 bases, and 20 bases lay in between. The CDR3 spells CASSGEGGGVRSPLHF. DNA of the CDR3: TGTGCCAGCAGTGGGGAAGGGGGAGGAGTTAGATCACCCCTCCACTTT.

The V call is TRBV29-1, the J call TRBJ1-2; D remains unclear. The germline CDR1 and CDR2 sequences are SQVTM and ANQGSEA. The CDR3 runs 13 residues. V dropped 4 bases and J dropped 6 bases, with 15 bases sitting between them. The DNA of the CDR3 is TGCAGCGTTGCCCCGGCAGGCGAACATGGCTACACCTTC. This encodes CSVAPAGEHGYTF.

This clone was seen many times. This sequence joins TRBV6-1 and TRBJ2-3; TRBD2 matches 10 bases. This CDR3 region has 15 residues. Germline loops: CDR1 MNHNS, CDR2 SASEGT. The ends lost 4 bases at V and 3 bases at J; junction bases unmatched: 4. The CDR3 DNA reads as TGTGCCAGCAGTGGATCGACTAGCGGGACAGATACGCAGTATTTT. Residues: CASSGSTSGTDTQYF.

CDR3 sequence (DNA): TGCAGTGCTACCGAGCTTGTTTTTGGCTACGAGCAGTACTTC. This sequence encodes CSATELVFGYEQYF. The V call is TRBV20-1, the J call TRBJ2-7; no clear D gene. The CDR3 is 14 residues long. Looked up from germline, CDR1 is DFQATT and CDR2 is SNEGSKA (reference sequence). The ends were cut back, 4 bases at V and 3 bases at J, with 16 bases in the middle.

The CDR3 region is CSARDPEGLEINEQYF. For the CDR3, the DNA is TGCAGTGCTAGAGATCCTGAGGGACTAGAAATCAACGAGCAGTACTTC. The chain combines TRBV20-1 with TRBJ2-7; 8 bases agree with TRBD2. CDR1 and CDR2 (germline): DFQATT, SNEGSKA (reference sequence). Unmatched junction bases numbered 12, after V lost 0 bases and J lost 5 bases. The CDR3 is 16 amino acids.

The chain uses TRBV6-1 and TRBJ1-6, with D maybe TRBD1 (5 bases). The germline gives CDR1 MNHNS, CDR2 SASEGT. Trimming cost V 10 bases and J 14 bases, with 21 bases left between them. CDR3 length equals 13 residues. The CDR3 bases are TGTGCCACGGTCGGTGGGGGGATTGGCACCCTCCACTTT. Its translation is CATVGGGIGTLHF.

The rearrangement links TRBV29-1 to TRBJ1-2, with 9 bases matching TRBD1. This CDR3 region has 12 residues. V lost 4 bases, J lost 7 bases, and 4 bases stayed unmatched. Germline assignment: CDR1 SQVTM and CDR2 ANQGSEA. CDR3 DNA sequence: TGCAGCGTTGCTACAGGGGGCCTTGGCTACACCTTC. Protein product: CSVATGGLGYTF.

The chain is built from TRBV5-1 and TRBJ2-2; 11 bases agree with TRBD1. Losses at the gene ends were 4 bases for V and 2 bases for J; bases not matched to a gene: 4. Germline-derived CDR1 and CDR2 are SGHRS and YFSETQ. The CDR3 runs to 16 residues. This chain's CDR3 is CASSTWTGGNTGELFF. The CDR3 region has the DNA TGCGCCAGCAGCACCTGGACAGGGGGCAACACCGGGGAGCTGTTTTTT.

The chain uses TRBV7-2 and TRBJ2-7; the match to TRBD2 covers 8 bases. CDR1 is SGHTA, CDR2 FQGNSA, per germline. CDR3 size: 18 residues. Trimming removed 0 bases from V and 6 bases from J; junction bases left unmatched: 16. Written as DNA, the CDR3 is TGTGCCAGCAGCTTAGCGTTTAGGGTGGGACTAGAAAGTCTCGAGCAGTACTTC. Translated, it gives CASSLAFRVGLESLEQYF.

Turning to this clone: The DNA is omitted, as the CDR3 cannot be located on it reliably, and the CDR3 follows TCRdb's listing. The V call is TRBV9, the J call TRBJ2-1; TRBD1 is taken as the D call from the table, unchecked against the DNA. Looked up from germline, CDR1 is SGDLS and CDR2 is YYNGEE. The CDR3 contains 13 residues when both ends are counted. CDR3 loop: CASSVGVGALRFF.

This clone was seen repeatedly, ten times or more. The chain recombines TRBV5-1 with TRBJ2-3; 8 nucleotides align to TRBD1. This CDR3 contains 16 residues. Germline V gives CDR1 SGHRS, CDR2 YFSETQ. The J segment lost 4 bases and the V segment lost 0 bases, leaving 7 bases of the junction unmatched. DNA for the CDR3: TGCGCCAGCAGCTTGGAGCAGGGGGCCAGGGCAGATACGCAGTATTTT. Its translation is CASSLEQGARADTQYF.

The chain combines TRBV7-6 with TRBJ1-5; D not certain. Per germline, CDR1 SGHVS and CDR2 FNYEAQ. Between the trimmed V and J ends, which lost 5 bases and 4 bases, there was a span of 9 bases. The CDR3 is 13 amino acids. The chain's CDR3 is CASSPASNQPQHF. Here the CDR3 DNA reads TGTGCCAGCAGCCCCGCGTCGAATCAGCCCCAGCATTTT.

This clone has a handful of counts. The CDR3 region has the DNA TGTGCCATCACCGGAGGGGTGCCGGGGTATGGCTACACCTTC. This sequence encodes CAITGGVPGYGYTF. The chain uses TRBV10-3 and TRBJ1-2, with D possibly matching TRBD1 (5 bases). Deletions cut 7 bases from V and 5 bases from J, with 17 bases between. The CDR3 has 14 amino acids. Germline V lookup: CDR1 ENHRY, CDR2 SYGVKD.

The chain joins TRBV9 to TRBJ2-1, with D perhaps matching TRBD1 (5 bases). Per germline, CDR1 SGDLS and CDR2 YYNGEE. V was pared by 0 bases and J by 2 bases, with 9 bases between. The CDR3 runs to 15 residues. The CDR3 DNA reads as TGTGCCAGCAGCGTAGAAGGGGTCCCCTACAATGAGCAGTTCTTC. Translating gives CASSVEGVPYNEQFF.

In the case of this clone: The conserved phenylalanine or tryptophan is not found at the CDR3 terminus, so this likely reflects a read error. The chain recombines TRBV20-1 with TRBJ1-5; the match to TRBD1 covers 9 bases. V was pared by 4 bases and J by 7 bases, with 5 bases of the junction left unmatched. This CDR3 has 13 amino acids. Per germline, CDR1 DFQATT and CDR2 SNEGSKA (reference sequence). The CDR3 nucleotides are TGCAGTGCTATGGGACAGGGCGGCCAGCCCCAGCATCTT. Amino acids: CSAMGQGGQPQHL.

The chain is built from TRBV5-1 and TRBJ1-1; D unclear. The CDR3 spans 16 residues. In germline, CDR1 is SGHRS, CDR2 YFSETQ. V lost 0 bases, J lost 0 bases, and 12 bases lay in between. CDR3: CASSLATQSLNTEAFF. In DNA, the CDR3 is TGCGCCAGCAGCTTGGCCACCCAGAGCCTGAACACTGAAGCTTTCTTT. The full variable domain, completed using reference TRBV5-1 and TRBJ1-1, is KAGVTQTPRYLIKTRGQQVTLSCSPISGHRSVSWYQQTPGQGLQFLFEYFSETQRNKGNFPGRFSGRQFSNSRSEMNVSTLELGDSALYLCASSLATQSLNTEAFFGQGTRLTVV.

This rearrangement joins TRBV7-2 to TRBJ2-7; D is uncertain. The CDR3 consists of 14 residues. Trimming took off 1 base at V and 2 bases at J, with 9 bases between the two ends. Germline CDR1 is SGHTA and CDR2 is FQGNSA. In DNA, the CDR3 is TGTGCCAGCAGCTTAGTGGGCGAAACCTACGAGCAGTACTTC. Translation gives CASSLVGETYEQYF.

This clone came up a few times. This chain uses TRBV6-1 with TRBJ1-2; D call uncertain. With 1 base removed from V and 5 bases from J, the gap between germline ends came to 20 bases. Per germline, CDR1 MNHNS and CDR2 SASEGT. The CDR3 sequence is 17 residues long. DNA of the CDR3: TGTGCCAGCAGTGAAGGTCTGGGGTTAAGTGTACAGTATGGCTACACCTTC. It encodes CASSEGLGLSVQYGYTF.

The CDR3 region is CASSLLGSENYNEQFF. The CDR3, as DNA: TGCGCCAGCAGCTTGCTTGGGTCAGAGAATTACAATGAGCAGTTCTTC. The genes are TRBV5-1 and TRBJ2-1; unclear D gene. The CDR3 is made up of 16 amino acids. In germline, CDR1 is SGHRS, CDR2 YFSETQ. V was trimmed by 1 base and J by 4 bases, leaving 15 bases between them.

This clone was detected a few times. The chain couples TRBV24-1 to TRBJ2-7; D is possibly TRBD2 (6 bases). Germline V gene sequence: CDR1 KGHDR, CDR2 SFDVKD. The CDR3 sequence is 16 residues long. Trimming shortened V by 2 bases and J by 2 bases, and 15 bases separated the two germline ends. The CDR3: CATSDSRAGFPYEQYF. The DNA for the CDR3 is TGTGCCACCAGTGATTCGCGGGCGGGGTTCCCCTACGAGCAGTACTTC.